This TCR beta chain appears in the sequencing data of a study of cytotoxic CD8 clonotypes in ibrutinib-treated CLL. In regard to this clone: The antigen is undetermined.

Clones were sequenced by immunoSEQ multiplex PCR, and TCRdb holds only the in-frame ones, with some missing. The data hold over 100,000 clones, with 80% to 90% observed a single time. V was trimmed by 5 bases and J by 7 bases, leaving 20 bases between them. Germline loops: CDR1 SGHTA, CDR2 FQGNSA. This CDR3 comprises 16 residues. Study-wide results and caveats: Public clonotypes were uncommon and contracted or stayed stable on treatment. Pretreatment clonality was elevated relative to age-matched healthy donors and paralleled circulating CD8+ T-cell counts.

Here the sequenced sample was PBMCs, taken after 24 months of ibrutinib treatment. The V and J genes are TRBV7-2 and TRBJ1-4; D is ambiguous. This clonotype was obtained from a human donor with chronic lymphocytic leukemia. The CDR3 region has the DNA TGTGCCAGCAGCCTACCCCCGGGCAGTGTCTCTGAAAAACTGTTTTTT. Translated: CASSLPPGSVSEKLFF.